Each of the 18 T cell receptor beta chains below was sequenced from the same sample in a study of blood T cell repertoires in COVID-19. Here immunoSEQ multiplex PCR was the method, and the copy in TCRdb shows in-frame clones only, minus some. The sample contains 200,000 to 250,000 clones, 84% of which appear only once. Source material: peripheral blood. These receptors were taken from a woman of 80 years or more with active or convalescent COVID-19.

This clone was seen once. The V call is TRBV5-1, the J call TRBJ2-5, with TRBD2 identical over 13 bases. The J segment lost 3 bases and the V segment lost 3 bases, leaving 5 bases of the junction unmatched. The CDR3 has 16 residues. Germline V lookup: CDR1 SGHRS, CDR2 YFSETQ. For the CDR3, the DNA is TGCGCCAGCAGCTCCCCCGGGACTAGCGGGGAAGAGACCCAGTACTTC. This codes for CASSSPGTSGEETQYF.

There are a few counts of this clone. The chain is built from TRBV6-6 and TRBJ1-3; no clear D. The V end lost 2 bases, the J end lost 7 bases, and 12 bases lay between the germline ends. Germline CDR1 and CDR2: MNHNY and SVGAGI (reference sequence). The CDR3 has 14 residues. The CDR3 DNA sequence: TGTGCCAGCAGTTACGGCGAAGCCGGGAACACCATATATTTT. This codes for CASSYGEAGNTIYF.

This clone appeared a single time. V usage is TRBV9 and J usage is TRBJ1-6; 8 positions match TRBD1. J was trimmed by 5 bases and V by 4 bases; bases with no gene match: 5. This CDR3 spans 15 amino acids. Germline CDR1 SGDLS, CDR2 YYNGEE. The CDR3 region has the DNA TGTGCCAGCAGCCTACAGGGGGTCCATAATTCACCCCTCCACTTT. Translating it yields CASSLQGVHNSPLHF.

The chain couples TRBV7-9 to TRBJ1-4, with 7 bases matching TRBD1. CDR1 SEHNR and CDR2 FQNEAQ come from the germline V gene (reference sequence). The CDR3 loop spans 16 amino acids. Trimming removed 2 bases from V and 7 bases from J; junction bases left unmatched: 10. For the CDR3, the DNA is TGTGCCAGCAGCTTATCCTCGGGACAGTTAGGTGAAAAACTGTTTTTT. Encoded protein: CASSLSSGQLGEKLFF.

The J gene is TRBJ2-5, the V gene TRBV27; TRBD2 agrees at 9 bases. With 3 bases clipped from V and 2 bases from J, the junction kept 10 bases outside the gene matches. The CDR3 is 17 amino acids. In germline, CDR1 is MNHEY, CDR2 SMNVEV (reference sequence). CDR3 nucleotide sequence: TGTGCCAGCAGTTTCCCTAGGGCTAGCGGGACACAAGAGACCCAGTACTTC. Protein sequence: CASSFPRASGTQETQYF.

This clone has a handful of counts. The DNA for the CDR3 is TGTGCCAGCAGTTTCCCAGGACAGGGGGCTGCCTATGAGCAGTTCTTC. Translated: CASSFPGQGAAYEQFF. The genes are TRBV27 and TRBJ2-1, with 11 bases fitting TRBD1. This CDR3 comprises 16 residues. Germline V gene sequence: CDR1 MNHEY, CDR2 SMNVEV (reference sequence). V was pared by 3 bases and J by 8 bases, with 9 bases of the junction left unmatched.

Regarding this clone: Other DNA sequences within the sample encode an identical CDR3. The CDR3 region has the DNA TGTGCCAGCAGCTATAGGAACACTGAAGCTTTCTTT. This encodes CASSYRNTEAFF. This chain uses TRBV7-2 with TRBJ1-1; D gene ambiguous. Between the trimmed V and J ends, which lost 4 bases and 1 base, there was a span of 4 bases. The CDR3 totals 12 residues. Germline V gene sequence: CDR1 SGHTA, CDR2 FQGNSA.

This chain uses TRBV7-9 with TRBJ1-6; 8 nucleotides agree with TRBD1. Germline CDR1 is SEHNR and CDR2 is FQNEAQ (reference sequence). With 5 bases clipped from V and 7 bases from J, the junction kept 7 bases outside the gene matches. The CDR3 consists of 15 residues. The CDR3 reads CASSVTGASNSPLHF. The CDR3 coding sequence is TGTGCCAGCAGCGTGACAGGGGCAAGCAATTCACCCCTCCACTTT. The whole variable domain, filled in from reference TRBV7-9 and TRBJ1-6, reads DTGVSQNPRHKITKRGQNVTFRCDPISEHNRLYWYRQTLGQGPEFLTYFQNEAQLEKSRLLSDRFSAERPKGSFSTLEIQRTEQGDSAMYLCASSVTGASNSPLHFGNGTRLTVT.

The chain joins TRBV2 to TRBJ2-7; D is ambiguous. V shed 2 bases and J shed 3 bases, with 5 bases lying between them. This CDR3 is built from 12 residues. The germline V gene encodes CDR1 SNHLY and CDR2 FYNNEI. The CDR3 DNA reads TGTGCCAGCAGTGAACAGTTCTACGAGCAGTACTTC. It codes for CASSEQFYEQYF.

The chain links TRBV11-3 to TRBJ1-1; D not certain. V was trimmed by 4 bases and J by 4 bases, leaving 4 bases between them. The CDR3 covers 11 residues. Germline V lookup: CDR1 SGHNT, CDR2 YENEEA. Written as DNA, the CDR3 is TGTGCCAGCAGCTCCCTCACTGAAGCTTTCTTT. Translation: CASSSLTEAFF.

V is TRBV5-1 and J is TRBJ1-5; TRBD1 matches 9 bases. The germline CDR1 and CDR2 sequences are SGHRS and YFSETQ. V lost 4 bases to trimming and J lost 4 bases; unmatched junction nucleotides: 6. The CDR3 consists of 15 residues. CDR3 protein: CASSPGQGGNQPQHF. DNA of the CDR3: TGCGCCAGCAGCCCGGGACAGGGCGGTAATCAGCCCCAGCATTTT.

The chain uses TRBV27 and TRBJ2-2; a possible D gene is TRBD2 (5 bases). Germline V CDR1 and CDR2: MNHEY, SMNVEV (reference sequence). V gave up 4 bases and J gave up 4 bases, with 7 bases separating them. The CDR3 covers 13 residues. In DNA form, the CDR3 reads TGTGCCAGCAGTTCGGGAATCACCGGGGAGCTGTTTTTT. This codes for CASSSGITGELFF.

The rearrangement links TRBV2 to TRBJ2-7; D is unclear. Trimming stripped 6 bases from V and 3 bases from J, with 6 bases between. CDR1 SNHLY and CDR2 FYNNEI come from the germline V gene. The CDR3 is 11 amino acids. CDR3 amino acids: CASSLVYEQYF. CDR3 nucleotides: TGTGCCAGCAGCCTCGTCTACGAGCAGTACTTC.

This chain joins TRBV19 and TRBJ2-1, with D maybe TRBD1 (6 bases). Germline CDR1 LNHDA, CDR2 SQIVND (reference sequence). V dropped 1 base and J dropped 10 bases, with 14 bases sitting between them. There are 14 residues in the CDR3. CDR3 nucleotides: TGTGCCAGTAGTATAGGACAGGTCCCAGTGGAGCAGTTCTTC. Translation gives CASSIGQVPVEQFF.

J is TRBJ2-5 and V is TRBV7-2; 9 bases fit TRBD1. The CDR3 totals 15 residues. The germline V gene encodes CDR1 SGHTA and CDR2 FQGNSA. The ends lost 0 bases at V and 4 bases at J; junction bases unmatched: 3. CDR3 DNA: TGTGCCAGCAGCTTAGCGGACAGGGGAGCAGAGACCCAGTACTTC. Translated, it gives CASSLADRGAETQYF.

CDR3 residues: CAISGGQDLEQYF. Written as DNA, the CDR3 is TGTGCCATCAGTGGGGGACAGGACCTCGAGCAGTACTTC. The genes are TRBV10-3 and TRBJ2-7; 8 bases line up with TRBD1. The CDR3 length is 13 residues. V was pared by 4 bases and J by 6 bases, with 5 bases of the junction left unmatched. CDR1 and CDR2 from the germline V gene are ENHRY and SYGVKD.

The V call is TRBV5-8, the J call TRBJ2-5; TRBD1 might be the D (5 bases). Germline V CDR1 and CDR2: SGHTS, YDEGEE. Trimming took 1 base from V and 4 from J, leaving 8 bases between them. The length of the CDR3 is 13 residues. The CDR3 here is CASSLIGVETQYF. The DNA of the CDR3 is TGTGCCAGCAGCTTGATAGGGGTAGAGACCCAGTACTTC.

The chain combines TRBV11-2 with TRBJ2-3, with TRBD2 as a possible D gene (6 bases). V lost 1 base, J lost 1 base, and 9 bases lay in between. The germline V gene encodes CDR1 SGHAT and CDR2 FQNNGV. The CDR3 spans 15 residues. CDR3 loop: CASSLGASGTDTQYF. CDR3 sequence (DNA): TGTGCCAGCAGCTTAGGGGCTAGCGGCACAGATACGCAGTATTTT.